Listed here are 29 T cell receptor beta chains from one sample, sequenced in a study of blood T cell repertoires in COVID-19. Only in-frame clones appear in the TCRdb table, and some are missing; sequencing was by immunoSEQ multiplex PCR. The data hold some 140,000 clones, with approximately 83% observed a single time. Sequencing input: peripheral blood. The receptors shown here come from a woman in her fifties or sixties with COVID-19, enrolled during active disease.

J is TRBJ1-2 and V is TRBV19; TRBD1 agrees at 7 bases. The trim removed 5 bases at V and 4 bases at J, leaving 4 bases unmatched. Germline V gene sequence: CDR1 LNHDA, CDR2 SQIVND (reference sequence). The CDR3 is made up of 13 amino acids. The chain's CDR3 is CASSSGQSYGYTF. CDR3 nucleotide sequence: TGTGCCAGTAGTTCGGGACAGAGCTATGGCTACACCTTC.

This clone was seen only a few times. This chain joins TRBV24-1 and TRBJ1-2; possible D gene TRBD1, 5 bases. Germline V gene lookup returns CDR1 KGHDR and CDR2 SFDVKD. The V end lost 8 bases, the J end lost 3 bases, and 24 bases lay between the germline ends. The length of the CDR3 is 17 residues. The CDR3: CATNQDGGSLVDYGYTF. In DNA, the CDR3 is TGTGCCACCAACCAAGACGGGGGGTCCCTTGTAGACTATGGCTACACCTTC.

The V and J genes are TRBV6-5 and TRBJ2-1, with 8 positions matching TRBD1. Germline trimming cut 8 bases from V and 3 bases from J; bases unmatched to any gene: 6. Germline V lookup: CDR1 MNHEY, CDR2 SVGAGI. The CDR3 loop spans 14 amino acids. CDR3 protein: CASWQGASYNEQFF. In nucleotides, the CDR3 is TGTGCCAGCTGGCAGGGGGCCAGCTACAATGAGCAGTTCTTC.

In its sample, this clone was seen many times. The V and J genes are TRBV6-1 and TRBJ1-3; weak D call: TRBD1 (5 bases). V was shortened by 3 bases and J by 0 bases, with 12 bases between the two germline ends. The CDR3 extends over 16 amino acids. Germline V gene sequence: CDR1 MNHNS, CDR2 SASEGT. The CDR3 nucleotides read TGTGCCAGCAGTGAGCCAACAGGTATCTCTGGAAACACCATATATTTT. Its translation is CASSEPTGISGNTIYF.

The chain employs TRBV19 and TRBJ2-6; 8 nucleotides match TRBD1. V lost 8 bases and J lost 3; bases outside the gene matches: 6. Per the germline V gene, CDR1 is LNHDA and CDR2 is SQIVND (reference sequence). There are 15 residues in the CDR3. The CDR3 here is CASAGGAGGANVLTF. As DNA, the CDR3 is TGTGCCAGTGCAGGGGGCGCGGGTGGGGCCAACGTCCTGACTTTC.

In DNA, the CDR3 is TGCAGCGTTGAGAGTTTACCATTCTATGGCTACACCTTC. Protein sequence: CSVESLPFYGYTF. The gene calls are TRBV29-1 and TRBJ1-2; D gene uncertain. This CDR3 comprises 13 residues. From germline, CDR1 is SQVTM and CDR2 ANQGSEA. V shed 3 bases and J shed 4 bases, with 12 bases lying between them.

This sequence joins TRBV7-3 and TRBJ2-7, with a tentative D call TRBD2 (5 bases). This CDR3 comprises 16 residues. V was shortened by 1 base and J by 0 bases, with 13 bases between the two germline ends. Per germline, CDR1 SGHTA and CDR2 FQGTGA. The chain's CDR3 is CASSLSGGSSSYEQYF. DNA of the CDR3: TGTGCCAGCAGCTTAAGTGGCGGGTCTAGCTCCTACGAGCAGTACTTC.

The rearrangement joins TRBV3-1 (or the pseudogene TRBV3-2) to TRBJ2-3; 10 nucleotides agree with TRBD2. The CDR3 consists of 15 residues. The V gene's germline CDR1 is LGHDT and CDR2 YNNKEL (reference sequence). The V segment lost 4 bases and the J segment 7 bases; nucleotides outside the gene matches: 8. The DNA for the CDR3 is TGTGCCAGCAGCCCCGGGACTAGCGTACAGCATACGCAGTATTTT. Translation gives CASSPGTSVQHTQYF.

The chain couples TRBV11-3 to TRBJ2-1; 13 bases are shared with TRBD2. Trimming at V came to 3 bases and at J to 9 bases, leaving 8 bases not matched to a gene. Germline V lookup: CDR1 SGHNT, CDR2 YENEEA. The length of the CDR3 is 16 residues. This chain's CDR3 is CASSFSLAGGPSEQFF. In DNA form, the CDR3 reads TGTGCCAGCAGCTTCTCACTAGCGGGAGGGCCAAGTGAGCAGTTCTTC. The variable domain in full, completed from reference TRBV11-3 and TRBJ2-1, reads EAGVVQSPRYKIIEKKQPVAFWCNPISGHNTLYWYLQNLGQGPELLIRYENEEAVDDSQLPKDRFSAERLKGVDSTLKIQPAELGDSAVYLCASSFSLAGGPSEQFFGPGTRLTVL.

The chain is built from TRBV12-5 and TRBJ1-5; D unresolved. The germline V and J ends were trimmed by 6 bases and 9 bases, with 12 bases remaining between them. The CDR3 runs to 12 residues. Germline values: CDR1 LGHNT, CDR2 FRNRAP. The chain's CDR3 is CASGLYEGPQHF. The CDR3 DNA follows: TGTGCTAGTGGCCTCTACGAGGGGCCCCAGCATTTT.

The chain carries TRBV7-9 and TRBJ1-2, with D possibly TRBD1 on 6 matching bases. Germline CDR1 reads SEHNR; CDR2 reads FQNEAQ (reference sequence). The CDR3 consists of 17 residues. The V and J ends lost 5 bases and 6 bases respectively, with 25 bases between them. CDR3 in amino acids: CASSVGDTSHSGHGYTF. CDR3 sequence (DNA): TGTGCCAGCAGCGTAGGGGACACAAGCCACTCGGGTCATGGCTACACCTTC. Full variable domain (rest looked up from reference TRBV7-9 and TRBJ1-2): DTGVSQNPRHKITKRGQNVTFRCDPISEHNRLYWYRQTLGQGPEFLTYFQNEAQLEKSRLLSDRFSAERPKGSFSTLEIQRTEQGDSAMYLCASSVGDTSHSGHGYTFGSGTRLTVV.

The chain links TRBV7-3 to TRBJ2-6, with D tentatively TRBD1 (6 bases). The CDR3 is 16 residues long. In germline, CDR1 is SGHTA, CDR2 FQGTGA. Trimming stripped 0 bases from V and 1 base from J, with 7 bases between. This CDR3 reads CASSLTGGSGANVLTF. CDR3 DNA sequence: TGTGCCAGCAGCTTAACAGGGGGTTCTGGGGCCAACGTCCTGACTTTC.

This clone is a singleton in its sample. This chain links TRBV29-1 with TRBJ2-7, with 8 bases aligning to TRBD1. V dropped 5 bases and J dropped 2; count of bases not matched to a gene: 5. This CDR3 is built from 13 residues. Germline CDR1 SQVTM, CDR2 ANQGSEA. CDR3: CSVITDRAYEQYF. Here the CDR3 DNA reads TGCAGCGTTATAACGGACAGGGCCTACGAGCAGTACTTC.

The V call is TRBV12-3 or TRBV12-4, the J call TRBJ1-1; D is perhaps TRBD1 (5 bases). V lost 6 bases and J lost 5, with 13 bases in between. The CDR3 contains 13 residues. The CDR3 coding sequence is TGTGCCAGCAGCATTGCGGGGGGGACTGAAGCTTTCTTT. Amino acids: CASSIAGGTEAFF.

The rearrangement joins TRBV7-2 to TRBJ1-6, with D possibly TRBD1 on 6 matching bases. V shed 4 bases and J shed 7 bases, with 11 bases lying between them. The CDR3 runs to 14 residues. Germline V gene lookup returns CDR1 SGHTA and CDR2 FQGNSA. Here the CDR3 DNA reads TGTGCCAGCAGCTATCACAGGGAGAATTCACCCCTCCACTTT. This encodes CASSYHRENSPLHF. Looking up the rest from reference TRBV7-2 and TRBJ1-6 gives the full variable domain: GAGVSQSPSNKVTEKGKDVELRCDPISGHTALYWYRQSLGQGLEFLIYFQGNSAPDKSGLPSDRFSAERTGGSVSTLTIQRTQQEDSAVYLCASSYHRENSPLHFGNGTRLTVT.

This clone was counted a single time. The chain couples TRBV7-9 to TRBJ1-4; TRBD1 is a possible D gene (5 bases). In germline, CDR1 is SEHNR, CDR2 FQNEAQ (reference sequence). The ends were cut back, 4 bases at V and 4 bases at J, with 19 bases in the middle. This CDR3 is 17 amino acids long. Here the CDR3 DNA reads TGTGCCAGCAGCTCCCATCTGGGGTGGGGCCGTAATGAAAAACTGTTTTTT. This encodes CASSSHLGWGRNEKLFF. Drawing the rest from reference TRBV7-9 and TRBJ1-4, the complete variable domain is DTGVSQNPRHKITKRGQNVTFRCDPISEHNRLYWYRQTLGQGPEFLTYFQNEAQLEKSRLLSDRFSAERPKGSFSTLEIQRTEQGDSAMYLCASSSHLGWGRNEKLFFGSGTQLSVL.

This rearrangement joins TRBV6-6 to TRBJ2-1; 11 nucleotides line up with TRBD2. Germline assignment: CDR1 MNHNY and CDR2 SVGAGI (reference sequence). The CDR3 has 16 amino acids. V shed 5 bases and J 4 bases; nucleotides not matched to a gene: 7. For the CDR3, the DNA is TGTGCCAGCAGTACCCACTCTAGCGGGGGGTACAATGAGCAGTTCTTC. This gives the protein CASSTHSSGGYNEQFF.

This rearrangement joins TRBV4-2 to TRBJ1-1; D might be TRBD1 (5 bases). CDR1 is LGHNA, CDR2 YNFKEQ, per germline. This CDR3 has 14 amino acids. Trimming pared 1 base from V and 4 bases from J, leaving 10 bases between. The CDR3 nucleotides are TGTGCCAGCAGCCAAGGGGGCAGCGTCACTGAAGCTTTCTTT. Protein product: CASSQGGSVTEAFF.

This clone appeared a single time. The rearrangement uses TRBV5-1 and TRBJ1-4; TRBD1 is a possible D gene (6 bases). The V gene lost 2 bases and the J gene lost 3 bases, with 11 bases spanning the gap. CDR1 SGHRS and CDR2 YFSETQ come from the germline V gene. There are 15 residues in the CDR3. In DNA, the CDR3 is TGCGCCAGCAGCTTAACAGGGCAAGCTAATGAAAAACTGTTTTTT. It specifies CASSLTGQANEKLFF.

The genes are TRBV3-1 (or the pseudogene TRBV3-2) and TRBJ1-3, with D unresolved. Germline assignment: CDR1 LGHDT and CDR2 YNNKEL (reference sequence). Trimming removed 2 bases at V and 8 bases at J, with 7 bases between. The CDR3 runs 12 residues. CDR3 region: CASSQLLHTIYF. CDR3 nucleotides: TGTGCCAGCAGCCAACTGCTACACACCATATATTTT.

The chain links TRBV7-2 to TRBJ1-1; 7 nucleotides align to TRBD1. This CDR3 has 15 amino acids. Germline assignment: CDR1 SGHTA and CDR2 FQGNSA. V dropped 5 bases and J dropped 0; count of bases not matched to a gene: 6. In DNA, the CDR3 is TGTGCCAGCAGCAAAGACAGGGCCCTGAACACTGAAGCTTTCTTT. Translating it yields CASSKDRALNTEAFF.

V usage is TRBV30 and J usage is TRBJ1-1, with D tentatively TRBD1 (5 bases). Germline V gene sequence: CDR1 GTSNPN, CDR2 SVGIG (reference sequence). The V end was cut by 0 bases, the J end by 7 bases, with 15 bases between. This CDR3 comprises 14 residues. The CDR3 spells CAWSVPGGGGEAFF. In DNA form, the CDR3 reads TGTGCCTGGAGTGTCCCGGGCGGGGGGGGTGAAGCTTTCTTT.

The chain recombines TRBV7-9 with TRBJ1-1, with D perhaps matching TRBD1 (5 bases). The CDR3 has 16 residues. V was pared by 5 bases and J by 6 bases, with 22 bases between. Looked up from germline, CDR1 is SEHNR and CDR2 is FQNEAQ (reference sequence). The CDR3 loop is CASSGHGGSLWSEAFF. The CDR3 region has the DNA TGTGCCAGCAGCGGGCACGGGGGGAGTCTTTGGTCTGAAGCTTTCTTT.

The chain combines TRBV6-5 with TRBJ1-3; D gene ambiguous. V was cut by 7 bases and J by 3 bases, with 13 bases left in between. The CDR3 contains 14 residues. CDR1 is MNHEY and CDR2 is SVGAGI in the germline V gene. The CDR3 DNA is TGTGCCAGCACCGCGGGCCGGGATGGAAACACCATATATTTT. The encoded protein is CASTAGRDGNTIYF.

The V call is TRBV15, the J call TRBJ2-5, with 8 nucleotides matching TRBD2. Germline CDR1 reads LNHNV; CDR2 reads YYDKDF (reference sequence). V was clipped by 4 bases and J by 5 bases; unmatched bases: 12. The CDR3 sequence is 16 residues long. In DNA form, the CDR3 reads TGTGCCACCAGCACCTCTTCCTTTAGCGGGAAGGAGACCCAGTACTTC. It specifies CATSTSSFSGKETQYF.

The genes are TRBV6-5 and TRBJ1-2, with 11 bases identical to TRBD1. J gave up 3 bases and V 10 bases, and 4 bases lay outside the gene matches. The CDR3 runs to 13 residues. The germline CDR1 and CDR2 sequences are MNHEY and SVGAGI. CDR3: CATGDRGDYGYTF. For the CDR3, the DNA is TGTGCCACCGGGGACAGGGGGGACTATGGCTACACCTTC.

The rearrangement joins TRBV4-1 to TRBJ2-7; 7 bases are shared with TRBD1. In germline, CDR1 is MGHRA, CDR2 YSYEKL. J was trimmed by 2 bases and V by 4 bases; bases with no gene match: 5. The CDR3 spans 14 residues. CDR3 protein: CASSPRGNPYEQYF. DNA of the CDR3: TGCGCCAGCAGCCCCAGGGGGAACCCCTACGAGCAGTACTTC.

CDR3 region: CASSQLGEASSGYTF. CDR3 coding DNA: TGTGCCAGCAGCCAGTTGGGGGAGGCCTCCTCTGGCTACACCTTC. The J gene is TRBJ1-2, the V gene TRBV3-1 (or the pseudogene TRBV3-2); a possible D gene is TRBD1 (5 bases). The CDR3 is 15 residues long. The V and J ends lost 3 bases and 7 bases respectively, with 18 bases between them. The germline CDR1 and CDR2 sequences are LGHDT and YNNKEL (reference sequence).

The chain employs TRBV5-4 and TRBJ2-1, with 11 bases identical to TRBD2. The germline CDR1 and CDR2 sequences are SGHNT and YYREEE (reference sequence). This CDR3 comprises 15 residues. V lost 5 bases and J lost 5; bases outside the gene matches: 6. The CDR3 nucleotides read TGTGCCAGCAGAACCGGGACTAGCGGTAACAATGAGCAGTTCTTC. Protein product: CASRTGTSGNNEQFF.